These 20 T cell receptor beta chains originate from one sample sequenced in a study of immune evolution from preneoplasia to lung adenocarcinoma. Assay: immunoSEQ multiplex PCR; the TCRdb copy retains only in-frame clones and omits some. The sample has around 25,000 clones; less than 80% are singletons. Sequenced input: FFPE invasive lung adenocarcinoma tissue. Source of these receptors: a person in their sixties with invasive lung adenocarcinoma. Some clones in this sample may be carry-over from other donors' samples.

Worth noting for this clone: This sample also contains other DNA sequences that code for the same CDR3. The V and J genes are TRBV28 and TRBJ2-2; D uncertain. Per the germline V gene, CDR1 is MDHEN and CDR2 is SYDVKM. Trimming took 1 base from V and 5 from J, leaving 2 bases between them. The CDR3 loop spans 12 amino acids. The CDR3 reads CASSLLTGELFF. CDR3 coding DNA: TGTGCCAGCAGTTTATTGACCGGGGAGCTGTTTTTT. The complete variable domain, with remaining parts taken from reference TRBV28 and TRBJ2-2, reads DVKVTQSSRYLVKRTGEKVFLECVQDMDHENMFWYRQDPGLGLRLIYFSYDVKMKEKGDIPEGYSVSREKKERFSLILESASTNQTSMYLCASSLLTGELFFGEGSRLTVL.

A few counts support this clone. Distinct nucleotide sequences in the sample also encode this CDR3. The chain recombines TRBV7-8 with TRBJ2-1; D possibly corresponds to TRBD2 (6 bases). The CDR3 spans 14 residues. Trimming cost V 2 bases and J 8 bases, with 13 bases left between them. Germline V lookup: CDR1 SGHVS, CDR2 FQNEAQ. The CDR3 DNA reads as TGTGCCAGCAGCTTATTGCGGGATGGTGATGAGCAGTTCTTC. Protein sequence: CASSLLRDGDEQFF.

The chain is built from TRBV10-3 and TRBJ2-5; D unclear. The CDR3 consists of 13 residues. Germline CDR1 and CDR2: ENHRY and SYGVKD. V was shortened by 7 bases and J by 3 bases, with 12 bases between the two germline ends. CDR3 bases: TGTGCCATCATGCGTGGGCCAGAAGAGACCCAGTACTTC. As protein: CAIMRGPEETQYF.

This clone ranks as medium-sized (0.01 to 0.1%). The DNA of the CDR3 is TGTGCCAGCAGACAAACTAGCGGGAGGGCCTACGAGCAGTACTTC. Translation: CASRQTSGRAYEQYF. This chain uses TRBV28 with TRBJ2-7; 13 bases fit TRBD2. V dropped 6 bases and J dropped 2; count of bases not matched to a gene: 4. Germline-derived CDR1 and CDR2 are MDHEN and SYDVKM. This CDR3 comprises 15 residues.

The chain combines TRBV27 with TRBJ2-1; 9 bases match TRBD1. Unmatched junction bases numbered 4, after V lost 6 bases and J lost 4 bases. The CDR3 has 14 amino acids. CDR1 is MNHEY, CDR2 SMNVEV, per germline (reference sequence). The CDR3 here is CASRIDRGYNEQFF. CDR3 DNA sequence: TGTGCCAGCAGGATAGACAGGGGGTACAATGAGCAGTTCTTC.

About this clone: One end of the junction does not line up with germline, which may come from a read error. V gene TRBV18 combines with J gene TRBJ1-1; 9 nucleotides agree with TRBD1. The CDR3 has 15 amino acids. Germline CDR1 is KGHSH and CDR2 is LQKENI. Here the CDR3 DNA reads TGTGCCAGCTCTCCACAGGGGGCATTGAACACTGAAGCTTTCTTT. Translation: CASSPQGALNTEAFF.

CDR3 sequence (DNA): TGCGCCAGCGGACAGGCCGAGACCCAGTACTTC. Translating it yields CASGQAETQYF. The chain employs TRBV10-2 and TRBJ2-5; 7 nucleotides match TRBD1. CDR3 length: 11 residues. V gave up 8 bases and J gave up 5 bases; unmatched junction bases: 2. Germline CDR1 and CDR2: WSHSY and SAAADI.

The CDR3 reads CASSYGGGADVYGYTF. CDR3 nucleotides: TGTGCCAGCAGTTATGGCGGGGGGGCAGACGTTTATGGCTACACCTTC. J is TRBJ1-2 and V is TRBV6-6; tentative D call: TRBD1 (6 bases). Germline values: CDR1 MNHNY, CDR2 SVGAGI (reference sequence). The CDR3 has 16 residues. Trimming shortened V by 3 bases and J by 5 bases, and 19 bases separated the two germline ends.

This clone was seen a handful of times. V usage is TRBV5-4 and J usage is TRBJ2-2; TRBD1 matches at 8 bases. The CDR3 is 16 amino acids. Germline V gene sequence: CDR1 SGHNT, CDR2 YYREEE (reference sequence). Trimming at V came to 0 bases and at J to 3 bases, leaving 4 bases not matched to a gene. As DNA, the CDR3 is TGTGCCAGCAGCTTGGGTGGCAGGGGGCACACCGGGGAGCTGTTTTTT. It specifies CASSLGGRGHTGELFF.

The V call is TRBV7-2, the J call TRBJ2-7, with a weak D call TRBD2 (5 bases). The germline CDR1 and CDR2 sequences are SGHTA and FQGNSA. Between the trimmed V and J ends, which lost 7 bases and 6 bases, there was a span of 10 bases. The CDR3 contains 11 residues. The CDR3 bases are TGTGCCAGCACCTTCGAGGGCGAGCAGTACTTC. It codes for CASTFEGEQYF.

This clone appeared a few times. The V and J genes are TRBV7-6 and TRBJ1-1; no clear D. The CDR3 has 14 amino acids. Germline-derived CDR1 and CDR2 are SGHVS and FNYEAQ. Trimming pared 0 bases from V and 1 base from J, leaving 6 bases between. This CDR3 reads CASSLAPGNTEAFF. In DNA form, the CDR3 reads TGTGCCAGCAGCTTAGCCCCTGGGAACACTGAAGCTTTCTTT.

This clone was seen a few times. The J gene is TRBJ2-1, the V gene TRBV9; TRBD2 is a possible D gene (6 bases). The CDR3 consists of 15 residues. Germline CDR1 is SGDLS and CDR2 is YYNGEE. V lost 4 bases and J 6 bases, leaving 17 bases between the germline ends. CDR3: CASSPSGLLGNEQFF. The CDR3 DNA sequence: TGTGCCAGCAGCCCTTCGGGACTCCTAGGCAATGAGCAGTTCTTC.

There are a few counts of this clone. The chain is built from TRBV18 and TRBJ2-2; D gene unclear. The germline V gene has CDR1 KGHSH and CDR2 LQKENI. Trimming pared 3 bases from V and 5 bases from J, leaving 4 bases between. This CDR3 comprises 12 residues. DNA of the CDR3: TGTGCCAGCTCACCTTATACCGGGGAGCTGTTTTTT. It codes for CASSPYTGELFF.

This rearrangement joins TRBV28 to TRBJ2-1; no clear D gene. Trimming left V 6 bases short and J 0 bases short, with 18 bases between. Germline V lookup: CDR1 MDHEN, CDR2 SYDVKM. The length of the CDR3 is 17 residues. The CDR3 DNA reads TGTGCCAGCAGCCTTACCCGGTACAGAAGCTCCTACAATGAGCAGTTCTTC. Its translation is CASSLTRYRSSYNEQFF.

The CDR3 sequence is CASSWTANTEAFF. In nucleotides, the CDR3 is TGTGCCAGCAGCTGGACAGCGAACACTGAAGCTTTCTTT. The rearrangement links TRBV11-2 to TRBJ1-1; D perhaps matches TRBD1 (6 bases). From germline, CDR1 is SGHAT and CDR2 FQNNGV. The CDR3 has 13 residues. Trimming removed 4 bases from V and 1 base from J, with 7 bases in between.

The J gene is TRBJ2-1, the V gene TRBV18, with 7 bases identical to TRBD2. The CDR3 runs 16 residues. With 3 bases clipped from V and 3 bases from J, the junction kept 8 bases outside the gene matches. Germline V gives CDR1 KGHSH, CDR2 LQKENI. CDR3 bases: TGTGCCAGCTCACCGACCCTAGCGGCCGGCTACAATGAGCAGTTCTTC. Its protein is CASSPTLAAGYNEQFF.

The count of this clone is one. The chain carries TRBV2 and TRBJ2-2, with no clear D. V was shortened by 0 bases and J by 6 bases, with 5 bases between the two germline ends. Germline-derived CDR1 and CDR2 are SNHLY and FYNNEI. The CDR3 length is 13 residues. The chain's CDR3 is CASSEAWSGELFF. Written as DNA, the CDR3 is TGTGCCAGCAGTGAAGCCTGGTCCGGGGAGCTGTTTTTT.

The chain is built from TRBV9 and TRBJ2-7; D gene ambiguous. The CDR3 extends over 13 amino acids. Germline CDR1 SGDLS, CDR2 YYNGEE. Trimming took off 0 bases at V and 5 bases at J, with 9 bases between the two ends. The CDR3 sequence: CASSVGLLDEQYF. In DNA form, the CDR3 reads TGTGCCAGCAGCGTAGGATTACTTGACGAGCAGTACTTC. Supplemented by reference TRBV9 and TRBJ2-7, the full variable domain reads DSGVTQTPKHLITATGQRVTLRCSPRSGDLSVYWYQQSLDQGLQFLIQYYNGEERAKGNILERFSAQQFPDLHSELNLSSLELGDSALYFCASSVGLLDEQYFGPGTRLTVT.

As for this clone: Just one base apart from a much larger clone, this may be a read error. V and J are TRBV30 and TRBJ2-6; D may be TRBD2 (6 bases). Germline V gives CDR1 GTSNPN, CDR2 SVGIG (reference sequence). The CDR3 is 14 residues long. The CDR3 region is CACSWRAGANFLTF. CDR3 bases: TGTGCCTGCTCATGGAGGGCCGGGGCCAACTTCCTGACTTTC.

The chain carries TRBV30 and TRBJ1-1; a possible D gene is TRBD1 (5 bases). Per germline, CDR1 GTSNPN and CDR2 SVGIG (reference sequence). The length of the CDR3 is 15 residues. V lost 5 bases and J lost 4, with 20 bases in between. The CDR3 reads CAWAELSVGRTEAFF. The CDR3 DNA is TGTGCCTGGGCTGAGCTTTCAGTGGGACGCACTGAAGCTTTCTTT.